This T cell receptor beta chain was sequenced during a study of STAT5B mutations in CD4+ large granular lymphocyte leukemia (dated by TCRdb to between 2022 and 2023). Context from the whole study: Among healthy controls, the CDR3 'QG' motif was associated with a particular HLA allele. The purity of purified fractions was confirmed by flow cytometry on FACSCanto II or FACSVerse to exceed 95% among lymphocytes. The study compared the TCRbeta repertoires of patients with CD4+ T-cell large granular lymphocyte leukemia against those of healthy blood donors.

Remarks on this clone: No cognate antigen has been identified for it. Base qualities were left out, and no much larger clone turns up one base away.

The immunoSEQ assay at survey resolution was used to sequence TCRbeta rearrangements from genomic DNA. Per the original workflow: In the TCR sequencing data, the smallest productive clonotype frequency that could be detected was 2.59 x 10-5. Only productive TCRbeta rearrangements, defined as complete and in-frame sequences, were included in the analyses. Clonality for each sample was calculated as Simpson clonality in the immunoSEQ Analyzer version 3.0. Clones were categorized by frequency as very rare, small, medium, large (1-20%) or hyperexpanded (>20%). OLGA 1.2.3 estimated generation probabilities, VDJtools produced V-gene circos plots, VDJdb was queried for specificities, and GLIPH identified CDR3 motifs. Entries here come from immuneACCESS through TCRdb and include only in-frame sequences with V and J called. Some clones fail to appear in such tables; in the studies checked, an unresolved V gene covers under half of the shortfall, and the cause of the remainder is unknown. The V and J calls and clone size come from that table; D and trimming were worked out from the DNA. The sample data list 35,000 to 45,000 clones, and 80% to 90% of these were observed just once. In total, the top ten clones hold about 3% of the sample.

The healthy controls were 37 blood donors, and the buffy coats of these donors were supplied by the Finnish Red Cross blood service. All TCR-sequenced material derived from peripheral blood: patient blood samples and healthy donor buffy coats. Peripheral blood mononuclear cells were isolated by Ficoll-Hypaque gradient centrifugation. CD4+ cells were magnetically purified from the buffy coats of healthy controls. The Gentra Puregene Cell and Tissue kit was used to extract genomic DNA, and a Qubit 2.0 fluorometer was used to measure the amount of genomic DNA. The CDR3 starts with the cysteine, ends with the phenylalanine, and has 13 residues. The only DNA kept is the CDR3, 39 bases in frame from the first base. Taken from the germline V gene, the CDR1 and CDR2 loops are SQVTM and ANQGSEA. V drops 4 bases and J drops 6 bases, leaving 16 bases in between. Overall study results and their limits: The data were not HLA-matched, and the higher clonality in CD4+ T-LGLL than in CD8+ T-LGLL could be due to the relatively small sample size. Compared with healthy CD4+ repertoires, CD4-sorted patient repertoires appeared more clonal, and this difference remained even after the putative leukemic clones were removed. Each patient's main leukemic clonotypes were private, but approximately 23% of these clonotypes showed up at low frequency in the non-leukemic repertoires of other patients. Enrichment of TRBV06-family usage was observed among the top patient clones (8/27) relative to healthy controls (2/35).

The sequence was obtained from a human donor in good health. Recombination linked TRBV29-1 to TRBJ2-7; the D gene could be TRBD1 or TRBD2, each one agreeing over 6 bases. The material sequenced was CD4+ T cells from blood buffy coats. The CDR3 protein: CSVGNGGLAEQYF. DNA sequence: TGCAGCGTTGGCAATGGGGGGCTGGCCGAGCAGTACTTC.